This TCR beta chain was recovered during a study of PD-1 blockade in classical Hodgkin lymphoma. Points from the study as a whole: Sources of repertoire differences remain undefined, possibly disease activity or prior therapy. It was reported that newly diagnosed patients had less baseline TCR diversity than healthy donors.

This CDR3 is 17 amino acids long. V gave up 2 bases and J gave up 0 bases; unmatched junction bases: 8. From germline, CDR1 is LNHDA and CDR2 SQIVND (reference sequence). This clone occurred once. Its specificity is unknown. Clones were sequenced by immunoSEQ multiplex PCR, and TCRdb holds only the in-frame ones, with some missing. The data show 10,000 to 15,000 clones, 65% to 90% seen once. Following autologous stem cell transplantation, relapse occurred in every patient, and exposure to brentuximab vedotin varied. The V gene is TRBV19, the J gene TRBJ2-7, with 9 nucleotides matching TRBD1. The sequencing here drew on peripheral blood mononuclear cells (PBMCs), taken at baseline. This receptor was obtained from a human donor with classical Hodgkin lymphoma. The CDR3 DNA is TGTGCCAGTAGTATATCCGAGACAGGGGGGAGCTCCTACGAGCAGTACTTC. It yields the protein CASSISETGGSSYEQYF.